These 13 T cell receptor beta chains were sequenced from one sample in a study of T cell clonality in common variable immunodeficiency. Study-level points and caveats: Common variable immunodeficiency TCR beta sequences reportedly had fewer deletions and N-nucleotide insertions.

The protocol was immunoSEQ multiplex PCR, while the TCRdb copy is restricted to in-frame clones and leaves out a portion. Captured here are 20,000 to 30,000 clones, none seen once; the top ten comprise under 10%. Antigens for these TCRs are unknown. What was sequenced was peripheral blood mononuclear cells. These receptors were collected from a human donor with common variable immunodeficiency.

This clone has ten or more counts. The CDR3 end lies 3 residues beyond the end of the read and is filled in from the germline J gene. The chain couples TRBV19 to TRBJ2-3; 7 positions agree with TRBD1. V was pared by 6 bases and J by 2 bases, with 8 bases of the junction left unmatched. The CDR3 has 15 amino acids. Germline CDR1 LNHDA, CDR2 SQIVND (reference sequence). The CDR3 sequence is CASSRQGLYTDTQYF. The sequenced CDR3 bases are TGTGCCAGTAGCCGACAGGGCCTTTACACAGATACG.

A note on this clone: The read halts 3 residues ahead of the CDR3 end, with the missing end drawn from the germline J gene. The V and J genes are TRBV2 and TRBJ2-5; 14 bases line up with TRBD2. V shed 5 bases and J 4 bases; nucleotides not matched to a gene: 6. The CDR3 totals 16 residues. From germline, CDR1 is SNHLY and CDR2 FYNNEI. The CDR3 loop reads CASSWSGTSGGETQYF. The covered CDR3 bases are TGTGCCAGCAGTTGGTCCGGGACTAGCGGGGGAGAGACC.

CDR3 bases read: TGTGCCTGGAGTGTAGATTCGGGTGGCTCACCC. It yields the protein CAWSVDSGGSP. In full, the CDR3 is CAWSVDSGGSPLHF. The chain recombines TRBV30 with TRBJ1-6; no definite D call. The read comes to an end 3 residues before the CDR3 does, leaving the germline J gene to fill in the end. Germline V gene data show CDR1 as GTSNPN and CDR2 as SVGIG (reference sequence). The germline V and J ends were trimmed by 0 bases and 10 bases, with 13 bases remaining between them. The CDR3 sequence is 14 residues long.

At least ten counts were recorded for this clone. The sequence runs out 3 residues before the end of the CDR3; the remainder is reconstructed from the germline J gene. The chain is built from TRBV6-1 and TRBJ1-2, with 8 bases aligning to TRBD1. The junction had 2 bases not matched to a gene; V was cut back by 4 bases and J by 7 bases. The CDR3 is made up of 12 amino acids. Germline V lookup: CDR1 MNHNS, CDR2 SASEGT. Incomplete CDR3 DNA: TGTGCCAGCAGTGGGACAGGGTTTGGC. Its protein product is CASSGTGFG. The entire CDR3 protein is CASSGTGFGYTF.

This clone was observed many times. The CDR3 end is not reached by the read, which stops 3 residues before it; the germline J gene fills it in. The V call is TRBV18, the J call TRBJ2-3, with 8 nucleotides matching TRBD2. Germline V gives CDR1 KGHSH, CDR2 LQKENI. This CDR3 has 18 amino acids. V shed 3 bases, J shed 2 bases, and the junction held 13 bases outside the gene matches. The sequenced CDR3 bases are TGTGCCAGCTCACCCCTGCAGAGCGGGAGCACACACACAGATACG. Translation: CASSPLQSGSTHTDT. The full CDR3 reads CASSPLQSGSTHTDTQYF.

The sample holds many counts of this clone. The read falls 3 residues short of the CDR3 end, and the missing part is taken from the germline J gene. The genes are TRBV7-2 and TRBJ2-1; 12 positions agree with TRBD2. The CDR3 has 15 residues. Germline V gene lookup returns CDR1 SGHTA and CDR2 FQGNSA. Trimming at V came to 6 bases and at J to 9 bases, leaving 9 bases not matched to a gene. Incomplete CDR3 DNA: TGTGCCAGCAGTCGACTAGCGGGAGCCTTCGGTGAG. It yields the protein CASSRLAGAFGE. The CDR3 as a whole reads CASSRLAGAFGEQFF.

This clone was observed a handful of times. The read ends 3 residues shy of where the CDR3 ends; the end is completed using the germline J gene. The gene calls are TRBV19 and TRBJ1-5, with 8 bases fitting TRBD1. Germline V gene lookup returns CDR1 LNHDA and CDR2 SQIVND (reference sequence). Germline trimming cut 9 bases from V and 1 base from J; bases unmatched to any gene: 5. The length of the CDR3 is 14 residues. The covered CDR3 bases are TGTGCCAGCTGTAGGACAGGGAGCAATCAGCCC. It codes for CASCRTGSNQP. The full CDR3 protein is CASCRTGSNQPQHF.

Many counts were recorded for this clone. CDR3: CASSIVGQGTYEQYF. CDR3 DNA, as far as it was read: TGCGCCAGCAGCATTGTAGGACAGGGGACCTACGAG. The rearrangement joins TRBV5-1 to TRBJ2-7; 9 positions agree with TRBD1. The read is 3 residues too short to cover the CDR3 end, so that end is filled in from the germline J gene. Germline V lookup: CDR1 SGHRS, CDR2 YFSETQ. This CDR3 spans 15 amino acids. Germline trimming cut 4 bases from V and 2 bases from J; bases unmatched to any gene: 7.

This clone was recorded at least ten times. Read sequence stops 3 residues before the CDR3 end, and the germline J gene provides the missing end. The chain is built from TRBV6-4 and TRBJ2-2, with 9 bases aligning to TRBD2. The CDR3 is 14 amino acids. V shed 3 bases and J 6 bases; nucleotides not matched to a gene: 2. The germline CDR1 and CDR2 sequences are MRHNA and SNTAGT. CDR3: CASSELAGAGELFF. The part of the CDR3 DNA that was read is TGTGCCAGCAGTGAGTTAGCGGGAGCCGGGGAG.

Note on this clone: Sequencing ends 3 residues short of the CDR3 end; the germline J gene provides the rest. The chain employs TRBV30 and TRBJ1-2; D unresolved. From germline, CDR1 is GTSNPN and CDR2 SVGIG (reference sequence). The CDR3 contains 12 residues. CDR3 DNA (partial): TGTGCCTGGAGCAGCCCACAAGGGGGC. This codes for CAWSSPQGG. The entire CDR3 reads CAWSSPQGGYTF.

This clone was observed a few times. The sequence runs out 3 residues before the end of the CDR3; the remainder is reconstructed from the germline J gene. J is TRBJ1-6 and V is TRBV19; D is undetermined. V lost 3 bases and J 12 bases, leaving 9 bases between the germline ends. The CDR3 contains 12 residues. Germline CDR1 LNHDA, CDR2 SQIVND (reference sequence). The CDR3 sequence is CASSIPRGPLHF. The DNA read from the CDR3 is TGTGCCAGTAGTATCCCCCGGGGACCC.

This clone was detected a few times. The CDR3 is cut off 3 residues early in the read; its end comes from the germline J gene. This rearrangement joins TRBV30 to TRBJ2-7; D gene uncertain. CDR3 size: 11 residues. Germline CDR1 and CDR2: GTSNPN and SVGIG (reference sequence). Trimming removed 2 bases from V and 5 bases from J, with 7 bases in between. The covered CDR3 bases are TGTGCCTGGAGTTTAAGCCACGAG. This gives the protein CAWSLSHE. The whole CDR3 region reads CAWSLSHEQYF.

This clone was recorded a few times. The read halts 3 residues ahead of the CDR3 end, with the missing end drawn from the germline J gene. The chain couples TRBV5-1 to TRBJ2-1; 8 nucleotides agree with TRBD2. Germline values: CDR1 SGHRS, CDR2 YFSETQ. V dropped 1 base and J dropped 0; count of bases not matched to a gene: 9. The CDR3 consists of 18 residues. The CDR3 region is CASSLWASGYRSYNEQFF. CDR3 DNA, as far as it was read: TGCGCCAGCAGCTTGTGGGCTAGCGGGTACCGCTCCTACAATGAG.